A single sample is the source of the 29 T cell receptor beta chains below, sequenced in a study of regulatory T cells in long-lasting Graves disease. Stated time point: newly diagnosed GD, antithyroid drugs for less than 3 months. Scientists built the TCR library using RNA that was extracted from PBMCs. Construction of TCR beta libraries relied on iRepertoire HTBI primers and on Arm-PCR targeting CDR3 regions. MiXCR was run by TCRdb on the multiplex PCR reads, yielding one entry per CDR3 protein. The data contain approximately 560,000 distinct CDR3 sequences, roughly 16% of them singletons. The same sample was also used in a study of T cells in Graves' hyperthyroidism and ophthalmopathy.

The sequences come from peripheral blood mononuclear cells (PBMCs), collected at new diagnosis, from a patient treated with antithyroid drugs. All receptors come from a man aged 18 to 30 with Graves disease.

The table lists this clonotype with many counts. The chain employs TRBV18 and TRBJ2-2, with D perhaps TRBD2 (5 bases). This CDR3 is 14 amino acids long. The V end was cut by 3 bases, the J end by 4 bases, with 9 bases between. Germline V gene lookup returns CDR1 KGHSH and CDR2 LQKENI. CDR3 residues: CASSPLAGTGELFF. CDR3 DNA sequence: TGTGCCAGCTCACCTCTCGCGGGCACCGGGGAGCTGTTTTTT.

The chain combines TRBV7-2 with TRBJ2-1; D not certain. The CDR3 is made up of 16 amino acids. Trimming took 0 bases from V and 7 from J, leaving 16 bases between them. The germline V gene has CDR1 SGHTA and CDR2 FQGNSA. The CDR3 DNA is TGTGCCAGCAGCTTAGCAATTGGCATTCTCAGGAATGAGCAGTTCTTC. Translation: CASSLAIGILRNEQFF.

This clonotype was detected a few times. One base separates it from a far larger clone, so it is likely a read error. The V call is TRBV11-1, the J call TRBJ2-3; 9 bases are shared with TRBD1. The J call could be wrong; TRBJ2-7 is a better fit for the DNA end. CDR1 SGHAT and CDR2 FQDESV come from the germline V gene (reference sequence). This CDR3 comprises 16 residues. The chain's CDR3 is CASSFLTGTGYNEQYF. Written as DNA, the CDR3 is TGTGCCAGCAGCTTCTTGACCGGGACAGGGTACAATGAGCAGTACTTC.

This clonotype was recorded many times. The chain uses TRBV6-1 and TRBJ1-1, with a weak D call TRBD1 (5 bases). The CDR3 extends over 12 amino acids. Trimming removed 6 bases at V and 5 bases at J, with 10 bases between. The V gene's germline CDR1 is MNHNS and CDR2 SASEGT. In DNA form, the CDR3 reads TGTGCCAGCAGCCGAGGGGTAACTGAAGCTTTCTTT. Protein sequence: CASSRGVTEAFF.

The chain employs TRBV19 and TRBJ2-2; D is unresolved. V lost 3 bases to trimming and J lost 0 bases, with 8 bases between them. This CDR3 region has 15 residues. The germline V gene encodes CDR1 LNHDA and CDR2 SQIVND (reference sequence). The DNA for the CDR3 is TGTGCCAGTAGTATCACGGTCGCGAACACCGGGGAGCTGTTTTTT. It specifies CASSITVANTGELFF.

This clonotype was seen a few times. The chain couples TRBV7-9 to TRBJ2-1; D gene uncertain. This CDR3 is built from 16 residues. Germline CDR1 and CDR2: SEHNR and FQNEAQ (reference sequence). V was cut by 5 bases and J by 0 bases, with 14 bases left in between. CDR3 nucleotide sequence: TGTGCCAGCAGCCGCGCAGCCTGGGGCTCCTACAATGAGCAGTTCTTC. This translates into CASSRAAWGSYNEQFF.

At least ten counts were recorded for this clonotype. V gene TRBV2 combines with J gene TRBJ2-5; perhaps D is TRBD1 or TRBD2 (5 bases each). Germline V CDR1 and CDR2: SNHLY, FYNNEI. The length of the CDR3 is 15 residues. The V end was cut by 6 bases, the J end by 2 bases, with 16 bases between. The CDR3 DNA sequence: TGTGCCAGCAGAACGGGGCTAGGCGTACAAGAGACCCAGTACTTC. It is translated as CASRTGLGVQETQYF.

This clonotype was recorded many times. The chain's CDR3 is CASSLEGLNTGELFF. The CDR3 region has the DNA TGTGCCAGCAGCTTAGAGGGCTTGAACACCGGGGAGCTGTTTTTT. V usage is TRBV7-6 and J usage is TRBJ2-2; the D is unclear. The ends were cut back, 1 base at V and 1 base at J, with 7 bases in the middle. The length of the CDR3 is 15 residues. Germline V CDR1 and CDR2: SGHVS, FNYEAQ.

This clonotype was seen ten or more times. The V and J genes are TRBV12-3 or TRBV12-4 and TRBJ1-1; perhaps TRBD1 as D (5 bases). V was clipped by 6 bases and J by 6 bases, with 11 bases between them. The CDR3 consists of 12 residues. In DNA, the CDR3 is TGTGCCAGCAGCCCTGGGGGGGCTGAAGCTTTCTTT. Translated: CASSPGGAEAFF.

This clonotype was detected ten times or more. This chain connects TRBV3-1 to TRBJ2-1; 8 nucleotides match TRBD2. The CDR3 totals 16 residues. Germline loops: CDR1 LGHDT, CDR2 YNNKEL (reference sequence). The J segment lost 6 bases and the V segment lost 5 bases, leaving 12 bases of the junction unmatched. This chain's CDR3 is CASSSRPAGVVNEQFF. In DNA form, the CDR3 reads TGTGCCAGCAGCTCCCGCCCAGCGGGAGTAGTCAATGAGCAGTTCTTC.

This clonotype was recorded only once. The CDR3 protein is CASSPGQKAFF. The CDR3 nucleotides read TGTGCCAGCAGCCCGGGACAGAAAGCTTTCTTT. This chain connects TRBV3-1 to TRBJ1-1, with 7 positions matching TRBD1. The V gene end was trimmed by 4 bases and the J gene end by 9 bases; junction bases not matched to a gene: 2. Per germline, CDR1 LGHDT and CDR2 YNNKEL (reference sequence). The length of the CDR3 is 11 residues.

Many counts were recorded for this clonotype. Germline is not matched at one junction end, which may reflect a read error. The chain links TRBV29-1 to TRBJ2-7, with D perhaps TRBD2 (6 bases). The CDR3 has 12 amino acids. Looked up from germline, CDR1 is SQVTM and CDR2 is ANQGSEA. The DNA for the CDR3 is TGCAGCACGAGAACTAGCTCCCACGAGCAGTACTTC. Its protein product is CSTRTSSHEQYF.

This clonotype appeared many times. This chain links TRBV12-3 or TRBV12-4 with TRBJ2-7; 9 nucleotides align to TRBD2. The length of the CDR3 is 15 residues. The V gene end was trimmed by 7 bases and the J gene end by 6 bases; junction bases not matched to a gene: 13. In DNA form, the CDR3 reads TGTGCCAGCACCCTTAGCGGGGGCAAAGCCACCGAGCAGTACTTC. Its translation is CASTLSGGKATEQYF.

This clonotype was seen many times. In DNA form, the CDR3 reads TGTGCCAGCAAGAAACGCGCGGGAATGTTCAATGAGCAGTTCTTC. Protein: CASKKRAGMFNEQFF. The rearrangement joins TRBV28 to TRBJ2-1; D is possibly TRBD2 (6 bases). CDR3 length: 15 residues. Deletions cut 7 bases from V and 6 bases from J, with 19 bases between. Germline V gives CDR1 MDHEN, CDR2 SYDVKM. Full variable domain (rest looked up from reference TRBV28 and TRBJ2-1): DVKVTQSSRYLVKRTGEKVFLECVQDMDHENMFWYRQDPGLGLRLIYFSYDVKMKEKGDIPEGYSVSREKKERFSLILESASTNQTSMYLCASKKRAGMFNEQFFGPGTRLTVL.

This clonotype occurred a few times. Since no conserved phenylalanine or tryptophan closes the CDR3, a read error is the likely cause. The rearrangement joins TRBV12-3 or TRBV12-4 to TRBJ1-1, with a possible D match to TRBD1 (5 bases). The V end was cut by 5 bases, the J end by 4 bases, with 11 bases between. The CDR3 spans 13 residues. The CDR3 DNA reads TGTGCCAGCAGTCCGCAGGGTTCCACTGAAGCTTTCCTT. The encoded protein is CASSPQGSTEAFL.

The table lists this clonotype with a few counts. The rearrangement joins TRBV6-1 to TRBJ1-5; maybe TRBD1 (5 bases). Germline-derived CDR1 and CDR2 are MNHNS and SASEGT. CDR3 size: 15 residues. Trimming stripped 8 bases from V and 0 bases from J, with 14 bases between. Here the CDR3 reads CASGVTGGSNQPQHF. The CDR3 DNA follows: TGTGCCAGCGGAGTAACAGGCGGTAGCAATCAGCCCCAGCATTTT.

The V gene is TRBV4-2, the J gene TRBJ2-5; 9 bases agree with TRBD2. Germline V gives CDR1 LGHNA, CDR2 YNFKEQ. Unmatched junction bases numbered 14, after V lost 2 bases and J lost 4 bases. This CDR3 contains 18 residues. CDR3 DNA: TGTGCCAGCAGCCAATCCGGGACTAGCCGGGAAGGGGGAGAGACCCAGTACTTC. It specifies CASSQSGTSREGGETQYF.

This clonotype was counted many times. The genes are TRBV28 and TRBJ2-3; D gene unclear. Trimming cost V 5 bases and J 11 bases, with 11 bases left between them. CDR3 length: 11 residues. CDR1 is MDHEN and CDR2 is SYDVKM in the germline V gene. CDR3 nucleotide sequence: TGTGCCAGCAGTAAAAAGATGGGGCAGTATTTT. Its translation is CASSKKMGQYF.

For the CDR3, the DNA is TGTGCCAGCAGCTTGGGGGCGGGCTCTGGAAACACCATATATTTT. It yields the protein CASSLGAGSGNTIYF. The chain employs TRBV5-5 and TRBJ1-3; D is uncertain. The CDR3 loop spans 15 amino acids. Trimming left V 0 bases short and J 0 bases short, with 7 bases between. Germline lookup yields CDR1 SGHKS and CDR2 YYEKEE (reference sequence).

The chain carries TRBV6-2 or TRBV6-3 and TRBJ2-7; D possibly matches TRBD1 or TRBD2 (5 bases each). Germline-derived CDR1 and CDR2 are MNHEY and SVGEGT. V was shortened by 6 bases and J by 3 bases, with 18 bases between the two germline ends. The CDR3 covers 15 residues. This CDR3 reads CASRGFGTDVYEQYF. The CDR3 DNA is TGTGCCAGCAGGGGATTCGGGACGGACGTCTACGAGCAGTACTTC.

The chain carries TRBV9 and TRBJ2-7; D gene unclear. Germline V lookup: CDR1 SGDLS, CDR2 YYNGEE. The CDR3 is 15 amino acids. Trimming shortened V by 0 bases and J by 2 bases, and 12 bases separated the two germline ends. The CDR3 protein is CASSVGAIETYEQYF. The CDR3 coding sequence is TGTGCCAGCAGCGTAGGGGCAATCGAAACCTACGAGCAGTACTTC.

Note on this clonotype: A much larger clone differs by one base, so this may be a read error. Because it lacks the conserved phenylalanine or tryptophan at the end, this CDR3 is likely a read error. The rearrangement uses TRBV29-1 and TRBJ2-3; D is undetermined. There are 13 residues in the CDR3. Germline loops: CDR1 SQVTM, CDR2 ANQGSEA. CDR3 DNA: TGCGGCGGCGGCAAGTCTGGCACAGATACGCAGTATTCT. This sequence encodes CGGGKSGTDTQYS.

V usage is TRBV7-9 and J usage is TRBJ1-4; 8 bases match TRBD1. The germline V gene encodes CDR1 SEHNR and CDR2 FQNEAQ (reference sequence). V lost 5 bases and J lost 4; bases outside the gene matches: 15. This CDR3 comprises 18 residues. The chain's CDR3 is CASSQSGTGRALNEKLFF. The CDR3 nucleotides are TGTGCCAGCAGCCAGTCCGGGACAGGCCGAGCCCTTAATGAAAAACTGTTTTTT.

This clonotype was seen a handful of times. The chain is built from TRBV5-5 and TRBJ1-2, with TRBD1 as a possible D gene (5 bases). Trimming removed 5 bases at V and 1 base at J, with 9 bases between. Germline V gene sequence: CDR1 SGHKS, CDR2 YYEKEE (reference sequence). This CDR3 region has 13 residues. The CDR3, as DNA: TGTGCCAGCAGGCCCCAGGGTAACTATGGCTACACCTTC. Its protein product is CASRPQGNYGYTF.

This clonotype has ten or more counts. The chain carries TRBV30 and TRBJ2-1; D unclear. CDR3 length: 11 amino acids. From germline, CDR1 is GTSNPN and CDR2 SVGIG (reference sequence). Trimming cost V 0 bases and J 10 bases, with 7 bases left between them. CDR3: CAWSVLAEQFF. As DNA, the CDR3 is TGTGCCTGGAGTGTACTGGCGGAGCAGTTCTTC.

In its sample, this clonotype was seen many times. V usage is TRBV12-3 or TRBV12-4 and J usage is TRBJ2-7; D not certain. V shed 8 bases and J shed 3 bases, with 11 bases lying between them. The CDR3 has 12 residues. The CDR3 DNA is TGTGCCAGCGGATTTGGCGTCTACGAGCAGTACTTC. It yields the protein CASGFGVYEQYF.

The rearrangement links TRBV6-1 to TRBJ1-5; a possible D gene is TRBD1 (5 bases). Trimming cost V 5 bases and J 5 bases, with 25 bases left between them. CDR3 length: 18 amino acids. Germline CDR1 and CDR2: MNHNS and SASEGT. The CDR3 bases are TGTGCCAGCAGTTACCACCGGCGGACGGCGGGGGTAGATCAGCCCCAGCATTTT. It encodes CASSYHRRTAGVDQPQHF.

This clonotype was counted between two and nine times. V gene TRBV20-1 combines with J gene TRBJ2-6; TRBD1 matches 9 bases. The CDR3 contains 16 residues. After removal of 6 bases from V and 0 bases from J, the junction contained 6 bases not matched to a gene. From germline, CDR1 is DFQATT and CDR2 SNEGSKA (reference sequence). CDR3 DNA sequence: TGCAGTGCGACGACAGGGGGGAGCTCTGGGGCCAACGTCCTGACTTTC. Amino acids: CSATTGGSSGANVLTF.

This clonotype has at least ten counts. The gene calls are TRBV19 and TRBJ2-2; D gene unclear. The V end lost 2 bases, the J end lost 2 bases, and 15 bases lay between the germline ends. The CDR3 is made up of 17 amino acids. Germline assignment: CDR1 LNHDA and CDR2 SQIVND (reference sequence). CDR3 loop: CASSIRLSPANTGELFF. The CDR3 nucleotides are TGTGCCAGTAGTATAAGGCTCAGCCCCGCAAACACCGGGGAGCTGTTTTTT.